This is a list of T cell receptor beta chains from one sample in a study of PD-1 blockade in classical Hodgkin lymphoma. Profiling relied on immunoSEQ multiplex PCR, and the TCRdb table lists in-frame clones only, not all of them. Of around 30,000 clones listed, roughly 70% are singletons. Specimen: peripheral blood mononuclear cells (PBMCs), collected before the second cycle of nivolumab. These receptors all come from a human donor with classical Hodgkin lymphoma. Each CDR3 is given with its conserved first and last residue. The D gene is left open where the match is weak. Size is omitted from some rows. Given values are once, few, many or a class for expanded clones.

TRBV6-5	TRBJ1-1	.	TRBD1	CASSYALTGLGTEAFF	TGTGCCAGCAGTTACGCACTGACAGGGTTAGGCACTGAAGCTTTCTTT
TRBV18	TRBJ2-1	.	TRBD1	CASSHGQGRQPYNEQFF	TGTGCCAGCTCACACGGACAGGGCAGACAACCCTACAATGAGCAGTTCTTC
TRBV27	TRBJ1-2	once	.	CASSFWTAGVNYGYTF	TGTGCCAGCAGTTTCTGGACAGCAGGAGTCAACTATGGCTACACCTTC
TRBV2	TRBJ2-1	.	.	CASSEGPPNEQFF	TGTGCCAGCAGTGAAGGGCCCCCTAATGAGCAGTTCTTC
TRBV7-3	TRBJ2-1	.	.	CASSWTKNNEQFF	TGTGCCAGCAGTTGGACCAAAAACAATGAGCAGTTCTTC
TRBV27	TRBJ2-1	.	TRBD2	CASRTSGGYNEQFF	TGTGCCAGCAGAACTAGCGGGGGGTACAATGAGCAGTTCTTC
TRBV5-1	TRBJ1-2	.	.	CASSLSHGVDYTF	TGCGCCAGCAGCTTGTCCCACGGAGTGGACTACACCTTC
TRBV6-6	TRBJ2-1	medium-sized	.	CASSLVGEQFF	TGTGCCAGCAGTTTGGTTGGTGAGCAGTTCTTC
TRBV5-1	TRBJ1-2	few	.	CASSLEPPNYGYTF	TGCGCCAGCAGCTTAGAGCCACCTAACTATGGCTACACCTTC
TRBV30	TRBJ1-4	.	.	CAWGQPATNEKLFF	TGTGCCTGGGGACAGCCTGCAACTAATGAAAAACTGTTTTTT
TRBV5-1	TRBJ2-2	.	TRBD1	CASRRQTGTGSGEGNAGELFF	TGCGCCAGCAGGAGACAAACCGGGACAGGGTCAGGAGAGGGGAACGCCGGGGAGCTGTTTTTT
TRBV18	TRBJ2-1	.	TRBD1	CASSLSARGLVDEQFF	TGTGCCAGCTCACTATCAGCCAGGGGGCTTGTGGATGAGCAGTTCTTC
TRBV2	TRBJ2-5	.	TRBD1	CASRAGTAIQETQYF	TGTGCCAGCAGAGCCGGGACAGCGATCCAAGAGACCCAGTACTTC
TRBV5-1	TRBJ2-3	.	.	CASSLARSTRSDTQYF	TGCGCCAGCAGCTTGGCCAGGTCCACGAGGTCAGATACGCAGTATTTT
TRBV28	TRBJ2-4	.	.	CASSPNAGRGNIQYF	TGTGCCAGCAGTCCGAACGCCGGGCGGGGAAACATTCAGTACTTC
TRBV28	TRBJ1-5	.	.	CASSLAGNGQPQHF	TGTGCCAGCAGTTTGGCAGGGAATGGTCAGCCCCAGCATTTT
TRBV4-1	TRBJ1-5	.	.	CASSQEYTGRQPQHF	TGCGCCAGCAGCCAAGAGTATACAGGGAGGCAGCCCCAGCATTTT
TRBV4-3	TRBJ1-4	.	.	CASSQGGRVEKLFF	TGCGCCAGCAGCCAAGGGGGAAGGGTTGAAAAACTGTTTTTT
TRBV5-1	TRBJ1-2	.	.	CASTTDSAYGYTF	TGCGCCAGCACCACGGACAGCGCCTATGGCTACACCTTC
TRBV19	TRBJ1-3	once	.	CASREDSRKDTIYF	TGTGCCAGTAGGGAGGACAGCCGAAAGGACACCATATATTTT
TRBV6-4	TRBJ2-3	.	TRBD2	CASRTRLAGRTDTQYF	TGTGCCAGCAGGACCAGACTAGCGGGGCGCACAGATACGCAGTATTTT
TRBV6-1	TRBJ2-5	.	TRBD2	CASKLAGAGSETQYF	TGTGCCAGCAAGCTAGCGGGGGCGGGGAGCGAGACCCAGTACTTC
TRBV6-5	TRBJ1-1	.	.	CASSYSGRQAFF	TGTGCCAGCAGTTACTCGGGACGGCAAGCTTTCTTT
TRBV5-5	TRBJ1-1	.	TRBD1	CASSLTGERAFF	TGTGCCAGCAGCTTAACAGGGGAACGAGCTTTCTTT
TRBV4-1	TRBJ1-4	.	.	CASSDAGAGGNEKLFF	TGCGCCAGCAGCGATGCGGGGGCTGGGGGTAATGAAAAACTGTTTTTT
TRBV14	TRBJ2-6	.	TRBD1	CASSQLGGPPSGANVLTF	TGTGCCAGCAGCCAGCTAGGGGGCCCCCCGTCTGGGGCCAACGTCCTGACTTTC
TRBV4-1	TRBJ1-5	.	.	CASSQDQSSSNQPQHF	TGCGCCAGCAGCCAAGATCAGTCTAGTAGCAATCAGCCCCAGCATTTT
TRBV6-1	TRBJ2-7	.	.	CASSERDGPSRGGAIEQYF	TGTGCCAGCAGTGAACGTGACGGCCCTTCAAGGGGGGGGGCAATCGAGCAGTACTTC
TRBV18	TRBJ1-1	.	TRBD1	CASTQGAQTEAFF	TGTGCCAGCACTCAGGGGGCGCAGACTGAAGCTTTCTTT
TRBV29-1	TRBJ2-5	once	TRBD2	CSVSGGVQETQYF	TGCAGCGTTTCCGGGGGGGTACAAGAGACCCAGTACTTC
TRBV28	TRBJ1-2	few	.	CASSRWGYYGYTF	TGTGCCAGCAGCCGCTGGGGGTACTATGGCTACACCTTC
TRBV2	TRBJ1-2	.	.	CASTEGGFYGYTF	TGTGCCAGCACCGAGGGGGGGTTCTATGGCTACACCTTC
TRBV5-4	TRBJ2-2	.	.	CASLLRESGELFF	TGTGCCAGCCTTCTTCGGGAATCCGGGGAGCTGTTTTTT
TRBV28	TRBJ1-1	.	.	CASSPVGGRAEAFF	TGTGCCAGCAGTCCCGTCGGCGGGAGGGCTGAAGCTTTCTTT
TRBV28	TRBJ1-4	once	.	CASSFQTNEKLFF	TGTGCCAGCAGTTTTCAGACTAATGAAAAACTGTTTTTT
TRBV2	TRBJ1-4	.	.	CASSWGDEKLFF	TGTGCCAGCAGTTGGGGGGATGAAAAACTGTTTTTT
TRBV4-2	TRBJ2-3	medium-sized	TRBD1	CASRLGQGLADTQYF	TGTGCCAGCAGATTAGGACAGGGTCTAGCAGATACGCAGTATTTT
TRBV5-1	TRBJ2-6	medium-sized	TRBD1	CASSIPGTGAYSGANVLTF	TGCGCCAGCAGCATCCCCGGGACAGGAGCATACTCTGGGGCCAACGTCCTGACTTTC
TRBV23-1	TRBJ1-4	.	.	CASSQSDRREEKLFF	TGCGCCAGCAGTCAATCGGACAGAAGAGAGGAAAAACTGTTTTTT
TRBV28	TRBJ1-2	.	TRBD1	CASGTGTTGYTF	TGTGCCAGCGGGACAGGGACGACCGGCTACACCTTC
TRBV5-4	TRBJ2-1	.	.	CASSFDGLSSYNEQFF	TGTGCCAGCAGCTTCGACGGCCTGAGCTCCTACAATGAGCAGTTCTTC
TRBV4-3	TRBJ1-4	.	.	CASSQDQGTPLDKLFF	TGCGCCAGCAGCCAAGACCAAGGGACACCCTTAGATAAACTGTTTTTT
TRBV6-5	TRBJ1-1	.	TRBD1	CASSYSGTGLREAFF	TGTGCCAGCAGTTACTCGGGGACAGGCTTGAGAGAAGCTTTCTTT
TRBV25-1	TRBJ1-2	.	.	CASSDPTGYTF	TGTGCCAGCAGTGATCCTACTGGCTACACCTTC
TRBV5-1	TRBJ2-1	.	TRBD2	CASSLGTLAGVYNEQFF	TGCGCCAGCAGCTTGGGTACCCTAGCGGGGGTCTACAATGAGCAGTTCTTC
TRBV7-9	TRBJ1-4	once	.	CASSLNQPEKLFF	TGTGCCAGCAGCTTAAATCAACCCGAAAAACTGTTTTTT
TRBV6-6	TRBJ2-3	.	.	CATFPGRYTRDTQYF	TGTGCCACCTTCCCGGGCAGATATACTAGAGATACGCAGTATTTT
TRBV5-1	TRBJ2-3	.	.	CASSLWSGASTDTQYF	TGCGCCAGCAGCTTGTGGTCTGGGGCGAGCACAGATACGCAGTATTTT
TRBV10-3	TRBJ1-2	few	.	CAISPGSLEGYTF	TGTGCCATCAGTCCCGGGTCCCTCGAGGGCTACACCTTC
TRBV6-5	TRBJ1-1	.	.	CASSFDREAFF	TGTGCCAGCAGTTTCGACAGGGAAGCTTTCTTT
TRBV28	TRBJ1-4	.	.	CASSFGGSGNEKLFF	TGTGCCAGCAGTTTTGGGGGATCGGGTAATGAAAAACTGTTTTTT
TRBV5-4	TRBJ1-1	.	.	CASSQEGSEAFF	TGTGCCAGCAGCCAAGAAGGGAGTGAAGCTTTCTTT
TRBV2	TRBJ1-1	.	.	CASGRSTNTEAFF	TGTGCCAGCGGCAGGTCCACGAACACTGAAGCTTTCTTT